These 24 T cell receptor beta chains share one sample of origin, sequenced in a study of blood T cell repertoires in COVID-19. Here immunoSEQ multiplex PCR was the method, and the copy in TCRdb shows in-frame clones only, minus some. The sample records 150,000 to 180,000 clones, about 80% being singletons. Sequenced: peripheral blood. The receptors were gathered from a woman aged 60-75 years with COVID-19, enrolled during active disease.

The CDR3 region has the DNA TGTGCCAGCAGTCAGAACCAAGGGGGACAGGGGAGGAGTGCTTTCTTT. Translated, it gives CASSQNQGGQGRSAFF. This chain links TRBV5-4 with TRBJ1-1, with 10 bases aligning to TRBD1. Losses at the gene ends were 5 bases for V and 11 bases for J; bases not matched to a gene: 18. CDR1 is SGHNT and CDR2 is YYREEE in the germline V gene (reference sequence). There are 16 residues in the CDR3.

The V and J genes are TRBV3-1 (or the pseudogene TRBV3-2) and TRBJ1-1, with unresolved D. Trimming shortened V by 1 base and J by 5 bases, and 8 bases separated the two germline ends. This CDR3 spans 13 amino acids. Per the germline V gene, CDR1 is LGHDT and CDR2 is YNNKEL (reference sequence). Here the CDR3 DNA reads TGTGCCAGCAGCCAAGTGGGGAGGACTGAAGCTTTCTTT. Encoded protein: CASSQVGRTEAFF.

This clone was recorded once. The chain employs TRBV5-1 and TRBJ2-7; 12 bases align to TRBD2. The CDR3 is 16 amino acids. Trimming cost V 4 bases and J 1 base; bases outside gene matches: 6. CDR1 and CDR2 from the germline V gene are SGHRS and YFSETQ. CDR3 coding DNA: TGCGCCAGCAGCGCCTCTACTAGCGGGAGGTCCTACGAGCAGTACTTC. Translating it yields CASSASTSGRSYEQYF.

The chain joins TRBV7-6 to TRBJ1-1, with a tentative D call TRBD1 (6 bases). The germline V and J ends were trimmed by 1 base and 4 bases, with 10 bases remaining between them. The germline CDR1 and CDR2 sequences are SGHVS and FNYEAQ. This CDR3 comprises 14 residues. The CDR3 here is CASSLGQEGTEAFF. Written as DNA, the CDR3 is TGTGCCAGCAGCTTAGGACAGGAAGGCACTGAAGCTTTCTTT.

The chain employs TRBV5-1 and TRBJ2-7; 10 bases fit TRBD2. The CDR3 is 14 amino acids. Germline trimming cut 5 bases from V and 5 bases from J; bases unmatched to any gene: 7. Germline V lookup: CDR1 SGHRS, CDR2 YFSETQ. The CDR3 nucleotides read TGCGCCAGCAGGGCTAGCGGGAGATTCCACGAGCAGTACTTC. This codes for CASRASGRFHEQYF.

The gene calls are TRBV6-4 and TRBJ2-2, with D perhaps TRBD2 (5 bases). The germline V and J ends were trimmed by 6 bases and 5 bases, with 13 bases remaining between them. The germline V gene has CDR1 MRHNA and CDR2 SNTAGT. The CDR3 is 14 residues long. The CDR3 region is CASRTTMGTGELFF. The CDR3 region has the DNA TGTGCCAGCAGGACTACCATGGGTACCGGGGAGCTGTTTTTT.

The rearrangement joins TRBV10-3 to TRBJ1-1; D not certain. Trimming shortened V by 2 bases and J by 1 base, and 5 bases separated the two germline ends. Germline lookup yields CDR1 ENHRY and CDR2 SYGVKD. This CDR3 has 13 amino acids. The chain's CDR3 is CAISEPQNTEAFF. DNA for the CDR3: TGTGCCATCAGTGAGCCCCAGAACACTGAAGCTTTCTTT.

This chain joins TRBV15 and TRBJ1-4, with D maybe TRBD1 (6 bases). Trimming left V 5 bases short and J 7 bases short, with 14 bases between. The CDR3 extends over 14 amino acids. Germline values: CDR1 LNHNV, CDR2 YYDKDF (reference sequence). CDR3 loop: CATSGGGRLEKLFF. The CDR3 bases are TGTGCCACCAGCGGGGGGGGGCGCCTTGAAAAACTGTTTTTT.

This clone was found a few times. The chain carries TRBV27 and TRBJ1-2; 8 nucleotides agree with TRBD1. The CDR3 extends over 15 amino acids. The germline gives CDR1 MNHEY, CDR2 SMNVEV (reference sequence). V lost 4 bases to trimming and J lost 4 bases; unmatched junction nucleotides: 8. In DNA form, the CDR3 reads TGTGCCAGCAGTTACGGACAGGGAGGGTCCTATGGCTACACCTTC. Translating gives CASSYGQGGSYGYTF.

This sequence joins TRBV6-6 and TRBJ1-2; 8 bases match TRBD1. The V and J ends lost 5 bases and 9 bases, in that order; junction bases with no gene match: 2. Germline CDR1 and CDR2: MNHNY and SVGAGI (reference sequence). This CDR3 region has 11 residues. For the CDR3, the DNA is TGTGCCAGCAGTGGACAGGGAAGCTACACCTTC. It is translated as CASSGQGSYTF.

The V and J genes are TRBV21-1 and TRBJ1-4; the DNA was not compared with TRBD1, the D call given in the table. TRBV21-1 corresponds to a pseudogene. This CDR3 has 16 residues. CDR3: CASSNRMGRESEKLFF. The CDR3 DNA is TGTGCCAGCAGCAATCGAATGGGCAGGGAAAGTGAAAAACTGTTTTTT.

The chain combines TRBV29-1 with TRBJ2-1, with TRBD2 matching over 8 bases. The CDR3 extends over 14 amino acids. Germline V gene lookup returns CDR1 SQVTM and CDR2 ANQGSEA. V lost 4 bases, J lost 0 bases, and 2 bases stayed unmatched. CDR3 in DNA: TGCAGCGTTGCGGGGGGGAGCTCCTACAATGAGCAGTTCTTC. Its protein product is CSVAGGSSYNEQFF.

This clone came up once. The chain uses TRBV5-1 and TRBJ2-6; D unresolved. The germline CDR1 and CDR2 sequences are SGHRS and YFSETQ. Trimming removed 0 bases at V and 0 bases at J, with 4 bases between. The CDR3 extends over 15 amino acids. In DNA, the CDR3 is TGCGCCAGCAGCTTGGTCGGCTCTGGGGCCAACGTCCTGACTTTC. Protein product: CASSLVGSGANVLTF. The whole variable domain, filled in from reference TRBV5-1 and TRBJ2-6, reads KAGVTQTPRYLIKTRGQQVTLSCSPISGHRSVSWYQQTPGQGLQFLFEYFSETQRNKGNFPGRFSGRQFSNSRSEMNVSTLELGDSALYLCASSLVGSGANVLTFGAGSRLTVL.

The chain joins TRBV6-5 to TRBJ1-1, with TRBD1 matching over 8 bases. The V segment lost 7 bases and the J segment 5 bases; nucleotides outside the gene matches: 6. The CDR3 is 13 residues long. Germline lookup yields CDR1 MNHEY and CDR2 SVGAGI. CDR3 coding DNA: TGTGCCAGCAAGCAGGGGGCGAGGACTGAAGCTTTCTTT. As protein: CASKQGARTEAFF.

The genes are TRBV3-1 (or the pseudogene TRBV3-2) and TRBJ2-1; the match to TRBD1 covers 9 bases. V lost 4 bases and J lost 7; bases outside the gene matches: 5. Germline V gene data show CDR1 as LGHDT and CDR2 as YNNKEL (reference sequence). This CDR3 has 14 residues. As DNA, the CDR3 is TGTGCCAGCAGCCGTCCGGGACAGGGAAATGAGCAGTTCTTC. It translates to CASSRPGQGNEQFF.

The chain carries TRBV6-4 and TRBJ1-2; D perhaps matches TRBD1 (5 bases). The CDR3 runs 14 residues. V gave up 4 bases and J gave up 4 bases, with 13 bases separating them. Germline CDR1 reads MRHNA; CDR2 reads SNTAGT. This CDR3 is CASSAQGLGYGYTF. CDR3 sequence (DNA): TGTGCCAGCAGTGCCCAGGGACTGGGCTATGGCTACACCTTC.

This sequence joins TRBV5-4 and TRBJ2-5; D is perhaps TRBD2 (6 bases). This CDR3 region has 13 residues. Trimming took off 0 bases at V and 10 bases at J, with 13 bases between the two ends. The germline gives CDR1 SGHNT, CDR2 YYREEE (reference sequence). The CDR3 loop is CASSLGRGSDQYF. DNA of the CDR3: TGTGCCAGCAGCTTGGGGCGGGGTTCAGACCAGTACTTC. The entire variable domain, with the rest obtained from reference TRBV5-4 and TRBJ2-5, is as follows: ETGVTQSPTHLIKTRGQQVTLRCSSQSGHNTVSWYQQALGQGPQFIFQYYREEENGRGNFPPRFSGLQFPNYSSELNVNALELDDSALYLCASSLGRGSDQYFGPGTRLLVL.

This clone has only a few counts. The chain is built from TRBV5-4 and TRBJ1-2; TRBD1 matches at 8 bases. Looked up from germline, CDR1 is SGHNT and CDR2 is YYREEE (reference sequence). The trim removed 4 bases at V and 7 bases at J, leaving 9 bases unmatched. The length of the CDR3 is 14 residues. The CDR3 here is CASSTDRAVGGYTF. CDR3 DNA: TGTGCCAGCAGCACGGACAGGGCGGTAGGTGGCTACACCTTC.

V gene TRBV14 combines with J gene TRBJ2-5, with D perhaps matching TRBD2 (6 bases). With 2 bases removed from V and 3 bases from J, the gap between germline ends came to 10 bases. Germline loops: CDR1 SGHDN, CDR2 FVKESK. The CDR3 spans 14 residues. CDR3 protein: CASSQKVAEETQYF. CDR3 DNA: TGTGCCAGCAGCCAAAAGGTAGCGGAAGAGACCCAGTACTTC.

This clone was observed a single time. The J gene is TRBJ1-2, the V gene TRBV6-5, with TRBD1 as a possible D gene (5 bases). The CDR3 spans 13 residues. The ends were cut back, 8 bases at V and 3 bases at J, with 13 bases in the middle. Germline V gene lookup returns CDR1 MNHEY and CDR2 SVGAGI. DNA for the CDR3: TGTGCCAGCTTTAGCCGGGGGGACTATGGCTACACCTTC. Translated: CASFSRGDYGYTF.

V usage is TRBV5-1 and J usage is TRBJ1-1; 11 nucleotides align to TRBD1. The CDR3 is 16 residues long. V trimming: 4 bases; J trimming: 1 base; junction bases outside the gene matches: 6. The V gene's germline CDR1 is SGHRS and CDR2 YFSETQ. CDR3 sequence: CASSRGQGVANTEAFF. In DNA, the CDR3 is TGCGCCAGCAGCCGGGGACAGGGGGTGGCGAACACTGAAGCTTTCTTT.

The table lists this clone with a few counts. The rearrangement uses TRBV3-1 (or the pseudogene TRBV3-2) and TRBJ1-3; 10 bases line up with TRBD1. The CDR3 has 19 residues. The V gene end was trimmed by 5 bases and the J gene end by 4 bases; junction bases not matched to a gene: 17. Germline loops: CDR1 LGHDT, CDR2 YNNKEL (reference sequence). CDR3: CASSSPPGTGAAMGNTIYF. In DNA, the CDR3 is TGTGCCAGCAGCTCACCACCGGGGACAGGGGCTGCCATGGGAAACACCATATATTTT.

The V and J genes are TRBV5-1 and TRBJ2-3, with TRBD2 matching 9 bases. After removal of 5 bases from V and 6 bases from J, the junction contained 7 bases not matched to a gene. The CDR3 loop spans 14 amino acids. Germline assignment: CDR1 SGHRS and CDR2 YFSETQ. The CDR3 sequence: CASRSSGGFDTQYF. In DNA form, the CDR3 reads TGCGCCAGCAGATCGAGCGGGGGGTTTGATACGCAGTATTTT.

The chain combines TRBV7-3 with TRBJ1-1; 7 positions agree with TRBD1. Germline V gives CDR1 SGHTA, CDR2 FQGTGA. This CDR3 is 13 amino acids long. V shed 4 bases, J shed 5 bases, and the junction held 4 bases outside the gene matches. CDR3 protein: CASSWGQMTEAFF. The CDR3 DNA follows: TGTGCCAGCAGCTGGGGACAGATGACTGAAGCTTTCTTT.